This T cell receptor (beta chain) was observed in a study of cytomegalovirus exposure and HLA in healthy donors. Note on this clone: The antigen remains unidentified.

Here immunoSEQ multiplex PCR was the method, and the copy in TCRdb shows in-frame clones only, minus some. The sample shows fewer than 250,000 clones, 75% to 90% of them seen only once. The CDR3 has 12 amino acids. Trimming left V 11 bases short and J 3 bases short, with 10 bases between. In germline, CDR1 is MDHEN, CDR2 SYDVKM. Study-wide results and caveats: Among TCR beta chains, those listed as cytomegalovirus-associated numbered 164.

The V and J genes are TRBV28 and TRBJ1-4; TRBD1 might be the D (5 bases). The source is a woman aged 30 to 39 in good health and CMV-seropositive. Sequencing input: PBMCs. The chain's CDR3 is CASDSANEKLFF. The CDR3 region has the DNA TGTGCCTCCGACAGCGCTAATGAAAAACTGTTTTTT.